The 26 T cell receptor beta chains below come from one sample, sequenced in a study of CD8+CD57+ T cells in acquired aplastic anemia. An expansion of CD8+CD57+ cells by flow cytometry had been shown in patients chosen for sequencing. Profiling of TCR beta VDJ combinations and CDR3 sequences used genomic DNA as template. MiXCR, applied by TCRdb to the reads, yields one record per CDR3 protein. The sample lists 110,000 or so distinct CDR3 sequences, 45% to 60% occurring once. The sequenced sample consisted of sorted CD4+, CD8+, or CD8+CD57+ T cells (not recorded which) from PBMCs. The receptors derive from a human donor with aplastic anemia.

The genes are TRBV7-9 and TRBJ2-1, with D unresolved. The V end lost 3 bases, the J end lost 7 bases, and 7 bases lay between the germline ends. The CDR3 extends over 12 amino acids. Per the germline V gene, CDR1 is SEHNR and CDR2 is FQNEAQ (reference sequence). The CDR3: CASSFKGNEQFF. In nucleotides, the CDR3 is TGTGCCAGCAGCTTCAAGGGAAATGAGCAGTTCTTC.

This chain uses TRBV20-1 with TRBJ2-7; 7 bases agree with TRBD1. V dropped 0 bases and J dropped 6; count of bases not matched to a gene: 5. Per the germline V gene, CDR1 is DFQATT and CDR2 is SNEGSKA (reference sequence). This CDR3 has 13 residues. The CDR3 bases are TGCAGTGCTAGAGATTTAGGGGGCGCCGAGCAGTACTTC. Translating gives CSARDLGGAEQYF.

This clonotype has only one observation. The rearrangement uses TRBV20-1 and TRBJ1-2; D may be TRBD1 (5 bases). Deletions cut 3 bases from V and 0 bases from J, with 11 bases between. Germline V gene sequence: CDR1 DFQATT, CDR2 SNEGSKA (reference sequence). This CDR3 comprises 14 residues. CDR3 nucleotides: TGCAGTGCTAGGGGGCGGGAGACTAACTATGGCTACACCTTC. Protein sequence: CSARGRETNYGYTF.

This clonotype was recorded a few times. This chain links TRBV7-9 with TRBJ2-5; 10 nucleotides line up with TRBD1. The length of the CDR3 is 15 residues. Trimming cost V 5 bases and J 3 bases; bases outside gene matches: 6. The V gene's germline CDR1 is SEHNR and CDR2 FQNEAQ (reference sequence). The CDR3 sequence: CASSPQGTGEETQYF. The CDR3, as DNA: TGTGCCAGCAGCCCCCAAGGGACAGGGGAAGAGACCCAGTACTTC.

The rearrangement joins TRBV24-1 to TRBJ1-6; D gene uncertain. The germline V gene encodes CDR1 KGHDR and CDR2 SFDVKD. The CDR3 is 16 residues long. Trimming stripped 3 bases from V and 7 bases from J, with 15 bases between. CDR3 sequence: CATSDPKLGTNSPLHF. The CDR3 nucleotides are TGTGCCACCAGTGATCCGAAGTTGGGTACCAATTCACCCCTCCACTTT.

The rearrangement links TRBV12-3 or TRBV12-4 to TRBJ1-1; D gene ambiguous. The V and J ends lost 2 bases and 6 bases respectively, with 4 bases between them. CDR3 length equals 11 residues. CDR3 nucleotides: TGTGCCAGCAGTTTATACCCTGAAGCTTTCTTT. Its translation is CASSLYPEAFF.

This rearrangement joins TRBV15 to TRBJ2-5; 9 nucleotides agree with TRBD2. Germline trimming cut 1 base from V and 2 bases from J; bases unmatched to any gene: 8. The CDR3 sequence is 17 residues long. The germline CDR1 and CDR2 sequences are LNHNV and YYDKDF (reference sequence). The CDR3 loop is CATSRGAGGGTQETQYF. The CDR3 coding sequence is TGTGCCACCAGCAGAGGGGCGGGGGGGGGAACACAAGAGACCCAGTACTTC.

The chain combines TRBV20-1 with TRBJ1-5, with D unresolved. Per the germline V gene, CDR1 is DFQATT and CDR2 is SNEGSKA (reference sequence). Deletions cut 1 base from V and 0 bases from J, with 1 base between. CDR3 length: 12 residues. CDR3 loop: CSARASNQPQHF. CDR3 sequence (DNA): TGCAGTGCTAGAGCTAGCAATCAGCCCCAGCATTTT.

This clonotype was seen ten or more times. The V gene is TRBV6-6, the J gene TRBJ2-7; D unclear. V lost 0 bases, J lost 1 base, and 4 bases lay in between. The CDR3 is 13 residues long. The germline V gene encodes CDR1 MNHNY and CDR2 SVGAGI (reference sequence). The chain's CDR3 is CASSYSGSYEQYF. The CDR3 DNA reads as TGTGCCAGCAGTTACTCGGGGTCCTACGAGCAGTACTTC.

This clonotype was counted between two and nine times. The chain couples TRBV9 to TRBJ1-6; D remains unclear. Trimming cost V 4 bases and J 7 bases, with 9 bases left between them. Germline CDR1 reads SGDLS; CDR2 reads YYNGEE. The CDR3 runs 13 residues. The CDR3 loop is CASSPEINSPLHF. The CDR3 DNA reads TGTGCCAGCAGCCCGGAAATCAATTCACCCCTCCACTTT. The full variable domain, rest sourced from reference TRBV9 and TRBJ1-6, is DSGVTQTPKHLITATGQRVTLRCSPRSGDLSVYWYQQSLDQGLQFLIQYYNGEERAKGNILERFSAQQFPDLHSELNLSSLELGDSALYFCASSPEINSPLHFGNGTRLTVT.

This clonotype was recorded a few times. The gene calls are TRBV5-8 and TRBJ2-7, with 10 positions matching TRBD1. This CDR3 has 14 residues. Germline CDR1 is SGHTS and CDR2 is YDEGEE. J was trimmed by 6 bases and V by 5 bases; bases with no gene match: 8. Written as DNA, the CDR3 is TGTGCCAGCAGGAGACAGGGGGCATCGACCGAGCAGTACTTC. Amino acid sequence: CASRRQGASTEQYF.

A word on this clonotype: Just one base apart from a much larger clone, this may be a read error. In DNA form, the CDR3 reads TGCGTCAGCAGCTTGGAAGGCAGGCAAGAGACCCAGTACTTC. This translates into CVSSLEGRQETQYF. This sequence joins TRBV5-1 and TRBJ2-5; the D is unclear. Germline CDR1 SGHRS, CDR2 YFSETQ. The CDR3 contains 14 residues.

The chain has TRBV10-3 and TRBJ2-7; TRBD2 agrees at 11 bases. The CDR3 length is 15 residues. Trimming removed 0 bases from V and 4 bases from J; junction bases left unmatched: 2. Germline assignment: CDR1 ENHRY and CDR2 SYGVKD. For the CDR3, the DNA is TGTGCCATCAGTGAGTCAGCTAGCGGGAGGTACGAGCAGTACTTC. Translated: CAISESASGRYEQYF.

This clonotype was detected only a few times. The chain joins TRBV10-2 to TRBJ2-7, with 7 bases lining up with TRBD1. This CDR3 has 17 residues. Germline trimming cut 0 bases from V and 0 bases from J; bases unmatched to any gene: 8. Germline lookup yields CDR1 WSHSY and CDR2 SAAADI. In DNA, the CDR3 is TGCGCCAGCAGTGAGTCGGTAGGCAGGGGGAGCTCCTACGAGCAGTACTTC. It codes for CASSESVGRGSSYEQYF.

This clonotype was seen ten or more times. The chain is built from TRBV11-3 and TRBJ1-2; D unresolved. Looked up from germline, CDR1 is SGHNT and CDR2 is YENEEA. V was clipped by 0 bases and J by 5 bases, with 7 bases between them. The CDR3 extends over 13 amino acids. CDR3 residues: CASSLERGYGYTF. For the CDR3, the DNA is TGTGCCAGCAGCTTAGAGAGAGGGTATGGCTACACCTTC.

The chain joins TRBV7-2 to TRBJ1-1, with D possibly TRBD1 on 6 matching bases. Germline V CDR1 and CDR2: SGHTA, FQGNSA. Trimming took off 5 bases at V and 6 bases at J, with 19 bases between the two ends. The CDR3 loop spans 15 amino acids. CDR3 nucleotide sequence: TGTGCCAGCAGCCCCCAGAATACAGGGAGGGCTGAAGCTTTCTTT. Its protein product is CASSPQNTGRAEAFF.

This rearrangement joins TRBV29-1 to TRBJ2-3; 9 bases align to TRBD2. Looked up from germline, CDR1 is SQVTM and CDR2 is ANQGSEA. V shed 7 bases, J shed 3 bases, and the junction held 5 bases outside the gene matches. The CDR3 extends over 13 amino acids. CDR3 nucleotide sequence: TGCAGCGCAAGGCGGGGGGGTACAGATACGCAGTATTTT. Translation: CSARRGGTDTQYF.

Concerning this clonotype itself: The junction departs from germline at one end; a sequencing error may be responsible. The rearrangement links TRBV7-9 to TRBJ2-3, with D unresolved. CDR1 is SEHNR and CDR2 is FQNEAQ in the germline V gene (reference sequence). The CDR3 length is 12 residues. CDR3 DNA: TGTGCTAGCAGCTCCATCACAGATACGCAGTATTTT. Amino acids: CASSSITDTQYF.

This sequence joins TRBV28 and TRBJ1-1; D is unresolved. Germline loops: CDR1 MDHEN, CDR2 SYDVKM. V was pared by 2 bases and J by 1 base, with 14 bases between. This CDR3 comprises 16 residues. CDR3 in amino acids: CASSLTRDRENTEAFF. The CDR3 region has the DNA TGTGCCAGCAGTTTAACCCGAGACCGAGAGAACACTGAAGCTTTCTTT.

The chain links TRBV24-1 to TRBJ2-1; 7 nucleotides agree with TRBD1. With V trimmed by 2 bases and J by 9 bases, 6 bases remained unmatched. The germline V gene encodes CDR1 KGHDR and CDR2 SFDVKD. The CDR3 runs to 14 residues. CDR3 sequence reads: CATSDSGTDFEQFF. CDR3 in DNA: TGTGCCACCAGTGATTCCGGGACAGACTTTGAGCAGTTCTTC.

There are a few counts of this clonotype. J is TRBJ2-3 and V is TRBV10-3; D possibly corresponds to TRBD2 (6 bases). The V gene's germline CDR1 is ENHRY and CDR2 SYGVKD. The length of the CDR3 is 14 residues. Trimming removed 3 bases from V and 4 bases from J, with 11 bases in between. The CDR3 region is CAISDGSKADTQYF. The CDR3 DNA sequence: TGTGCCATCAGTGACGGGAGTAAGGCAGATACGCAGTATTTT.

This clonotype was counted at least ten times. The chain employs TRBV7-8 and TRBJ2-6, with D uncertain. The germline gives CDR1 SGHVS, CDR2 FQNEAQ. CDR3 length: 16 amino acids. The V end was cut by 2 bases, the J end by 0 bases, with 8 bases between. DNA for the CDR3: TGTGCCAGCAGCTTAAGTAGACCCTCTGGGGCCAACGTCCTGACTTTC. It specifies CASSLSRPSGANVLTF.

The gene calls are TRBV5-8 and TRBJ1-2; D is possibly TRBD1 (5 bases). Germline loops: CDR1 SGHTS, CDR2 YDEGEE. The CDR3 consists of 15 residues. Trimming took 2 bases from V and 4 from J, leaving 15 bases between them. CDR3 sequence (DNA): TGTGCCAGCAGCTTAGCAGGGTCCGAATTCTATGGCTACACCTTC. Its protein product is CASSLAGSEFYGYTF.

This clonotype was found a few times. The chain couples TRBV7-2 to TRBJ2-3; D is possibly TRBD1 or TRBD2 (7 bases each). V was trimmed by 3 bases and J by 5 bases, leaving 24 bases between them. Germline V gives CDR1 SGHTA, CDR2 FQGNSA. This CDR3 contains 18 residues. The CDR3 region is CASSLASPGGGVEDTQYF. DNA for the CDR3: TGTGCCAGCAGCTTGGCGAGCCCAGGGGGGGGGGTGGAAGATACGCAGTATTTT.

This rearrangement joins TRBV7-6 to TRBJ2-7; weak D call: TRBD2 (7 bases). CDR1 is SGHVS and CDR2 is FNYEAQ in the germline V gene. Trimming stripped 5 bases from V and 5 bases from J, with 10 bases between. The length of the CDR3 is 12 residues. The CDR3 here is CASSPGGHEQYF. The DNA for the CDR3 is TGTGCCAGCAGCCCCGGGGGGCACGAGCAGTACTTC.

The sample holds many counts of this clonotype. The CDR3 spells CASSSPTRGGMYF. CDR3 coding DNA: TGTGCCAGCAGCTCTCCCACCAGGGGGGGCATGTACTTC. The rearrangement uses TRBV7-9 and TRBJ2-4, with D perhaps given as TRBD1 or TRBD2 (7 bases each). CDR3 length equals 13 residues. Deletions cut 4 bases from V and 15 bases from J, with 19 bases between. Germline CDR1 is SEHNR and CDR2 is FQNEAQ (reference sequence).